Sequencing of this TCR beta chain was carried out in a study of T cells in localized non-small cell lung cancer. Study conclusions and caveats: Among the tissues sampled, uninvolved adjacent lung had the highest T cell clonality, above tumor. Sequence data derive from only one tumor region, so heterogeneity remains possible. Higher adjacent-lung clonality was associated with shorter survival.

The CDR3 contains 13 residues. V was trimmed by 4 bases and J by 1 base, leaving 7 bases between them. Germline assignment: CDR1 LNHDA and CDR2 SQIVND (reference sequence). Profiling relied on immunoSEQ multiplex PCR, and the TCRdb table lists in-frame clones only, not all of them. Here the sample spans about 23,000 clones, over 75% being singletons. Of note for this clone: What it recognizes is unknown.

The specimen comprised peripheral blood, sampled before any cancer treatment. The clonotype was recovered from a woman aged 35 to 70 with stage I lung adenocarcinoma. The J gene is TRBJ2-5, the V gene TRBV19; D possibly corresponds to TRBD1 (6 bases). The CDR3 region is CASSRGLQETQYF. DNA of the CDR3: TGTGCCAGTAGTAGGGGGCTCCAAGAGACCCAGTACTTC. The full variable domain, its missing parts supplied by reference TRBV19 and TRBJ2-5, is DGGITQSPKYLFRKEGQNVTLSCEQNLNHDAMYWYRQDPGQGLRLIYYSQIVNDFQKGDIAEGYSVSREKKESFPLTVTSAQKNPTAFYLCASSRGLQETQYFGPGTRLLVL.